This record concerns one T cell receptor beta chain sequence. Every donor gave about 9 milliliters of peripheral blood. CDR1 is MNHNY and CDR2 is SVGAGI in the germline V gene (reference sequence). The V end lost 8 bases, the J end lost 1 base, and 14 bases lay between the germline ends. CDR3 size: 14 residues. A second PCR, run for about 6 to 11 cycles, used a sample-barcoded 5' primer plus a J-beta primer mix. Tags on each cDNA molecule came from a template-switch adaptor with 12 random nucleotides. MiXCR, run by TCRdb on the 5' RACE reads, gives a single entry per CDR3 protein. The sample includes hundreds of thousands of distinct CDR3 sequences, more than 40% seen only once; the top ten take around 20%. The entry originates in a study of blood T cells in healthy people across ages.

J is TRBJ1-1 and V is TRBV6-6; D remains unclear. The TCR originated in an older woman in good health. Sequencing used blood. The CDR3 protein is CASVPAAANTEAFF. As DNA, the CDR3 is TGTGCCAGCGTTCCGGCGGCAGCGAACACTGAAGCTTTCTTT.